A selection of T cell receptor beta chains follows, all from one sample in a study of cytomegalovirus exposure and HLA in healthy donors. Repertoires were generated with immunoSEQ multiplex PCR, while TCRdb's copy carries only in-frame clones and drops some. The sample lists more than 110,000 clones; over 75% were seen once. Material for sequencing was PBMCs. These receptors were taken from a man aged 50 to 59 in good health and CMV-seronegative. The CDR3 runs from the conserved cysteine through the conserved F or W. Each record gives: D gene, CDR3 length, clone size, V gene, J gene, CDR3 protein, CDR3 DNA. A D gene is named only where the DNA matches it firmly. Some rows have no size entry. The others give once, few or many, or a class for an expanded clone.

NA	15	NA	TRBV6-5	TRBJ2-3	CASSYSGAGADTQYF	TGTGCCAGCAGTTACTCTGGGGCTGGGGCAGATACGCAGTATTTT
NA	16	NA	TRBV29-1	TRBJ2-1	CSVARQPRGSYNEQFF	TGCAGCGTCGCCCGGCAGCCCCGGGGCTCCTACAATGAGCAGTTCTTC
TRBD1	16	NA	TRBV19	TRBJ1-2	CASSIPMGQRVYGYTF	TGTGCCAGTAGTATACCGATGGGACAGAGAGTCTATGGCTACACCTTC
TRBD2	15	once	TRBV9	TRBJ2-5	CASSSGRGGRETQYF	TGTGCCAGCAGCTCGGGTCGAGGCGGGAGGGAGACCCAGTACTTC
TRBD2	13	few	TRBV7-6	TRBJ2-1	CASSRDPGGKQFF	TGTGCCAGCAGCCGGGACCCGGGGGGTAAGCAGTTCTTC
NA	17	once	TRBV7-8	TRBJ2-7	CASSIISGGGGPYEQYF	TGTGCCAGCAGCATAATTAGTGGGGGGGGCGGACCCTACGAGCAGTACTTC
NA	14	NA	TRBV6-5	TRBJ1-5	CASSYGQRGQPQHF	TGTGCCAGCAGTTATGGACAGAGGGGTCAGCCCCAGCATTTT
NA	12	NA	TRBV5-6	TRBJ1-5	CASSLIDQPQHF	TGTGCCAGCAGCTTGATCGATCAGCCCCAGCATTTT
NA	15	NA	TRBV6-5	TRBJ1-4	CASSYLRGRSEKLFF	TGTGCCAGCTCCTACCTCCGAGGGCGGAGTGAAAAACTGTTTTTT
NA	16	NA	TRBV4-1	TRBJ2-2	CASSPTRIFNPGELFF	TGCGCCAGCAGCCCGACTAGGATTTTTAACCCCGGGGAGCTGTTTTTT
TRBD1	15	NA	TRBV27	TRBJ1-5	CASRRTGDGAQPQHF	TGTGCCAGCAGACGGACAGGGGATGGGGCTCAGCCCCAGCATTTT
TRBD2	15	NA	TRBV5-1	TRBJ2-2	CASTDGGMNTGELFF	TGCGCCAGCACGGACGGGGGGATGAACACCGGGGAGCTGTTTTTT
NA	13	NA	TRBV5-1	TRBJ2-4	CATKAPEGNIQYF	TGCGCCACCAAGGCCCCGGAGGGAAACATTCAGTACTTC
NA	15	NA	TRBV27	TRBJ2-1	CASSSGGQSYNEQFF	TGTGCCAGCAGTTCTGGGGGCCAATCCTACAATGAGCAGTTCTTC
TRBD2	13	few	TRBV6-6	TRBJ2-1	CACGLAGNNEQFF	TGTGCCTGCGGACTAGCGGGAAACAATGAGCAGTTCTTC
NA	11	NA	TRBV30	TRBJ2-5	CAWSAGETQYF	TGTGCCTGGAGTGCGGGGGAGACCCAGTACTTC
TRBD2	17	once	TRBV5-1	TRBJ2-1	CASSPGKTSGNDNEQFF	TGCGCCAGCAGCCCCGGCAAGACTAGCGGGAATGACAATGAGCAGTTCTTC
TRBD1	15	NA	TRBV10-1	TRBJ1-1	CASGTGSAGNTEAFF	TGCGCCAGCGGGACAGGGTCTGCGGGTAACACTGAAGCTTTCTTT
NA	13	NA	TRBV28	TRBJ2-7	CASSLMRRGEQYF	TGTGCCAGCAGTCTCATGAGACGAGGCGAGCAGTACTTC
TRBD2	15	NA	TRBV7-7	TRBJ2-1	CASSGGLAGVGEQFF	TGTGCCAGCAGCGGGGGACTAGCGGGGGTGGGCGAGCAGTTCTTC
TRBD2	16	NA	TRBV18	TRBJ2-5	CASSPLSSGGQETQYF	TGTGCCAGCTCACCACTCTCTAGCGGAGGACAAGAGACCCAGTACTTC
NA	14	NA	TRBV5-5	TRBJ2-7	CASSLQGTLYEQYF	TGTGCCAGCAGCTTGCAGGGGACCCTCTACGAGCAGTACTTC
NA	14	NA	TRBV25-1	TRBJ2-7	CASSEGTLLYEQYF	TGTGCCAGCAGTGAAGGAACACTACTCTACGAGCAGTACTTC
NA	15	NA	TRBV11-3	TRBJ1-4	CASSLESGLNEKLFF	TGTGCCAGCAGCTTAGAAAGCGGTCTAAACGAAAAACTGTTTTTT
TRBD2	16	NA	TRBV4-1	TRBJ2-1	CASSQGTSFSYNEQFF	TGCGCCAGCAGCCAAGGGACTAGCTTCTCCTACAATGAGCAGTTCTTC
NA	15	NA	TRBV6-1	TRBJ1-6	CASTRRTADNSPLHF	TGTGCCAGCACCAGGAGGACAGCGGACAATTCACCCCTCCACTTT
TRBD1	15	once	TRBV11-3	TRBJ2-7	CASSSPGQGRDEQYF	TGTGCCAGCAGCTCACCGGGACAGGGAAGGGACGAGCAGTACTTC
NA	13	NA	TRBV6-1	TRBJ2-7	CASSEPYRLKQYF	TGTGCCAGCAGTGAGCCGTACAGGTTAAAACAGTACTTC
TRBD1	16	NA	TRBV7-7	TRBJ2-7	CASSLGPGTGSYEQYF	TGTGCTAGCAGCTTAGGACCCGGGACAGGTTCCTACGAGCAGTACTTC
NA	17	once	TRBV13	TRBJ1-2	CASSLGGRGGEGLGYTF	TGTGCCAGCAGCTTAGGGGGACGGGGGGGAGAAGGACTTGGCTACACCTTC
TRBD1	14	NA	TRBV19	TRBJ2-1	CASQPTGTGYEQFF	TGTGCCAGTCAACCGACGGGGACAGGGTACGAGCAGTTCTTC
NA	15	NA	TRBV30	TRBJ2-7	CAWSWAGANLNEQYF	TGTGCCTGGAGCTGGGCAGGGGCAAATCTGAACGAGCAGTACTTC
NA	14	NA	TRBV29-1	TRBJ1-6	CSAKFQGSGSPLHF	TGCAGCGCAAAATTCCAGGGATCCGGGTCACCCCTCCACTTT
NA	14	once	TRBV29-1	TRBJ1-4	CSVEDTATNEKLFF	TGCAGCGTTGAGGACACCGCAACTAATGAAAAACTGTTTTTT
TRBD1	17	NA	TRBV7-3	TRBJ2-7	CASSPGFGQGSPYEQYF	TGTGCCAGCAGCCCTGGATTTGGACAGGGGTCACCCTACGAGCAGTACTTC
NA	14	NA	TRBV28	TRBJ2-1	CASSSGQSYNEQFF	TGTGCCAGCAGCTCCGGACAGAGTTACAATGAGCAGTTCTTC
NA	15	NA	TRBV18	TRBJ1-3	CASSPAQKTGNTIYF	TGTGCCAGCTCACCAGCACAGAAGACTGGAAACACCATATATTTT
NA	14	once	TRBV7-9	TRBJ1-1	CTSSSPTGNTEAFF	TGTACCAGCAGCTCCCCGACTGGGAACACTGAAGCTTTCTTT
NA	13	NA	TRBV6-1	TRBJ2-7	CASSEAEEREQYF	TGTGCCAGCAGTGAAGCAGAGGAACGCGAGCAGTACTTC
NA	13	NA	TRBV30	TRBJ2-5	CAWSVRVQETQYF	TGTGCCTGGAGTGTACGGGTCCAAGAGACCCAGTACTTC
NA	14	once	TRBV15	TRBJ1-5	CATSRDRGNQPQHF	TGTGCCACCAGCAGAGATCGGGGCAATCAGCCCCAGCATTTT
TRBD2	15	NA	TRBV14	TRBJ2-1	CASSRTSGAYNEQFF	TGTGCCAGCAGCAGGACTAGCGGGGCCTACAATGAGCAGTTCTTC
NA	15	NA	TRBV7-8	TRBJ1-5	CASSFGSGRNQPQHF	TGTGCCAGCAGCTTTGGGTCAGGGCGGAATCAGCCCCAGCATTTT
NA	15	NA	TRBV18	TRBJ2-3	CASSPSAESIDTQYF	TGTGCCAGCTCACCATCGGCGGAGAGTATAGATACGCAGTATTTT
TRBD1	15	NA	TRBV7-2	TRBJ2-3	CASSLAGQTTDTQYF	TGTGCCAGCAGCTTAGCGGGACAGACCACAGATACGCAGTATTTT
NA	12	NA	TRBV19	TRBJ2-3	CASSPFTDTQYF	TGTGCCAGTAGTCCGTTCACAGATACGCAGTATTTT
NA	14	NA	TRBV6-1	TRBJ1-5	CATLWTAGNQPQHF	TGTGCCACCCTATGGACAGCCGGCAATCAGCCCCAGCATTTT
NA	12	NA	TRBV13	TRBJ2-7	CASSQTESEQYF	TGTGCCAGCAGCCAAACAGAATCCGAGCAGTACTTC
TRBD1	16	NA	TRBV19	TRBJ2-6	CASRLTGARGANVLTF	TGTGCCAGTCGATTAACAGGGGCTCGAGGGGCCAACGTCCTGACTTTC
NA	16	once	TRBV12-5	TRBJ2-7	CASGLVLYGIGDEQYF	TGTGCTAGTGGTTTGGTACTTTATGGGATCGGGGACGAGCAGTACTTC
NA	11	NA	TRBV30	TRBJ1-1	CASSGGTEAFF	TGTGCCTCCTCTGGGGGGACTGAAGCTTTCTTT
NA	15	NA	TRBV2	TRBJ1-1	CASRIPQGMYTEAFF	TGTGCCAGCAGGATCCCCCAGGGAATGTACACTGAAGCTTTCTTT
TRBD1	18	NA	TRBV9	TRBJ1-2	CASSVDSGQGAIRYGYTF	TGTGCCAGCAGCGTAGATAGTGGACAGGGGGCGATAAGGTATGGCTACACCTTC
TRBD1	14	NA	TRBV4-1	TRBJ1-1	CASSHATGHTEAFF	TGCGCCAGCAGCCATGCGACAGGGCACACTGAAGCTTTCTTT
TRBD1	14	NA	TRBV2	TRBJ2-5	CASRGTGVQETQYF	TGTGCCAGCAGGGGAACAGGGGTCCAAGAGACCCAGTACTTC
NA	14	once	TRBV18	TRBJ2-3	CASSPPWSGDTQYF	TGTGCCAGCTCACCACCGTGGTCAGGGGATACGCAGTATTTT
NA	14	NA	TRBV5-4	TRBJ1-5	CASSLVLCNQPQHF	TGTGCCAGCAGCTTGGTTCTTTGCAATCAGCCCCAGCATTTT
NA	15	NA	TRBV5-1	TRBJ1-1	CASSLAGTMNTEAFF	TGCGCCAGCAGCTTGGCAGGTACCATGAACACTGAAGCTTTCTTT